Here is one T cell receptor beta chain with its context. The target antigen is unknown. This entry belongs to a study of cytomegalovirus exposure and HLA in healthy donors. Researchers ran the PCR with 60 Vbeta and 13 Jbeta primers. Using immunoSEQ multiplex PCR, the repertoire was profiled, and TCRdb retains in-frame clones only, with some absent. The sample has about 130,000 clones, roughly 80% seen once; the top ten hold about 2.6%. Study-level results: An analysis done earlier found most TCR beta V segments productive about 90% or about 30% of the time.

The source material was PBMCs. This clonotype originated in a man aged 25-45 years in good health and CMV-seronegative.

Written as DNA, the CDR3 is TGTGCCAGCTCCCCCGCCGCAGGGTTCTCCTACGAGCAGTACTTC. Protein sequence: CASSPAAGFSYEQYF. V usage is TRBV18 and J usage is TRBJ2-7, with D possibly matching TRBD1 (5 bases). The CDR3 runs 15 residues. Looked up from germline, CDR1 is KGHSH and CDR2 is LQKENI. V was cut by 6 bases and J by 0 bases, with 15 bases left in between. Complete variable domain (other parts from reference TRBV18 and TRBJ2-7): NAGVMQNPRHLVRRRGQEARLRCSPMKGHSHVYWYRQLPEEGLKFMVYLQKENIIDESGMPKERFSAEFPKEGPSILRIQQVVRGDSAAYFCASSPAAGFSYEQYFGPGTRLTVT.